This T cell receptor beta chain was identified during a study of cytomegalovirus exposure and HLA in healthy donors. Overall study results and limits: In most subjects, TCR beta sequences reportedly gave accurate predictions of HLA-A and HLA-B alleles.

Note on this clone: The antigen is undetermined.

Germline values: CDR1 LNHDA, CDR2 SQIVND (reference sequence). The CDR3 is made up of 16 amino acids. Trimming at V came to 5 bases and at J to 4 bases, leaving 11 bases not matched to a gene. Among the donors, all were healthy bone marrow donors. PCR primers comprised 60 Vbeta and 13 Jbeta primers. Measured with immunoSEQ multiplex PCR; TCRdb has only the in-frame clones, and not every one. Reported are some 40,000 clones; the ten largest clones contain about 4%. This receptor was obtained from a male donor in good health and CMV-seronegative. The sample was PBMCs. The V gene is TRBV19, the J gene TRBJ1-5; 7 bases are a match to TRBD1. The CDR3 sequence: CASSLLRQGFNQPQHF. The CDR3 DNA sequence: TGTGCCAGTAGTCTCCTACGACAGGGCTTTAATCAGCCCCAGCATTTT.